This T cell receptor (beta chain) was sequenced during a study of blood T cell repertoires in COVID-19. Study-wide background: The samples span acute and convalescent COVID-19 from the United States, Italy and Spain. PBMCs, B-cell-depleted T cells, or T cells were the source of the cDNA or gDNA that made up the material.

Germline CDR1 is MGHDK and CDR2 is SYGVNS. V was pared by 6 bases and J by 0 bases, with 7 bases of the junction left unmatched. The CDR3 sequence is 18 residues long. This clone was detected only once. In the original processing: Cell counts per sample came from amplifying reference gene primers. TCRdb keeps only in-frame clones here, not all; method: immunoSEQ multiplex PCR. For V, J and clone size, that table is used; D and trimming come from the DNA. Seen here are about 78,000 clones, around 91% observed once, and the top ten hold 1%. The sequencing sample was made of peripheral blood. The V gene is TRBV25-1, the J gene TRBJ2-3, with TRBD2 identical over 15 bases. This sequence was found in a woman in her fifties or sixties in a cohort sampled during active COVID-19. The CDR3 DNA is TGTGCCAGCAGGAAGGGACTAGCGGGAGGCCCTAGCACAGATACGCAGTATTTT. Translation: CASRKGLAGGPSTDTQYF.